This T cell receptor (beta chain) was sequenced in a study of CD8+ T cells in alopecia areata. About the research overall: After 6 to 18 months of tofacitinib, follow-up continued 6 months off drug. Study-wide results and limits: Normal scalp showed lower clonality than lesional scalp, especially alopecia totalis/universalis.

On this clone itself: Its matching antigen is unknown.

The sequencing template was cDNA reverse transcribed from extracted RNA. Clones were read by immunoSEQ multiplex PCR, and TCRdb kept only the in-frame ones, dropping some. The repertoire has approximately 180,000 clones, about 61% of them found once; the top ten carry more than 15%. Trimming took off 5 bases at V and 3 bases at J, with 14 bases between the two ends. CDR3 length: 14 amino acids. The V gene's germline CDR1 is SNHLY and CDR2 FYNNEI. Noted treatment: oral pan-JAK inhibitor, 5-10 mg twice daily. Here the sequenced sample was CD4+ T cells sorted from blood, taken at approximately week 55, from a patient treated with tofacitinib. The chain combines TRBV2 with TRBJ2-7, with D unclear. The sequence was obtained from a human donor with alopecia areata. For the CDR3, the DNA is TGTGCCAGCAGTCCCGGGTCCCTGAACTACGAGCAGTACTTC. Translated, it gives CASSPGSLNYEQYF.